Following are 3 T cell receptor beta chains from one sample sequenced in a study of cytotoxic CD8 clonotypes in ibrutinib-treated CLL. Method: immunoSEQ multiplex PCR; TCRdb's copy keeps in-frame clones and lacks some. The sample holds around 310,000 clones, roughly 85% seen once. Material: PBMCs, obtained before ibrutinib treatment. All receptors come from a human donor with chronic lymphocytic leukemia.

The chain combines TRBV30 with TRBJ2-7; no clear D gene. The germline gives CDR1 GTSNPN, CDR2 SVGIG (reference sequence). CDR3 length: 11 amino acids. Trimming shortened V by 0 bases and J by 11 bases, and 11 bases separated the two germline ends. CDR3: CAWSVGGRKYF. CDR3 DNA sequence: TGTGCCTGGAGTGTTGGCGGCCGAAAGTACTTC.

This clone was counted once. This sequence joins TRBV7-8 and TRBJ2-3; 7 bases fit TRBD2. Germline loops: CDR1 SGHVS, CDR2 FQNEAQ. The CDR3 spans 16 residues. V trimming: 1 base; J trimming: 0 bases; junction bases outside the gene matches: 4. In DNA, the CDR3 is TGTGCCAGCAGCTTAGGGCCAGCGGGAAGCACAGATACGCAGTATTTT. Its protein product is CASSLGPAGSTDTQYF.

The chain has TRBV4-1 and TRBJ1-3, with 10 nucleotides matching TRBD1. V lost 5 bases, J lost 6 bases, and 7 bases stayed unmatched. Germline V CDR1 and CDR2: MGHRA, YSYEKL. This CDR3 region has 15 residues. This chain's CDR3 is CASSLPGQGSNTIYF. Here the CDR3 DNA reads TGCGCCAGCAGCTTACCGGGACAGGGGTCAAACACCATATATTTT.